This T cell receptor (beta chain) was sequenced during a study of T-cell memory formation after mild COVID-19 (TCRdb year 2021). Study-level background: Most TCR sequence clusters were specific to one of the two donors. In two donors, T-cell clones that expanded and contracted after mild COVID-19 were tracked by sequencing TCRalpha and TCRbeta repertoires over time. Two young, previously healthy adult volunteers, one female and one male, were included in the cohort. Study-wide findings and limitations: Contracting CD4+ clones turned up mainly in the CM and EM memory subsets, whereas EMRA was where CD8+ clones were enriched. SARS-CoV-2 specificity of the second-wave clones peaking on day 37 was not confirmed. Some responding clones were detected in pre-infection memory, suggesting pre-existing cross-reactive memory T cells joined the SARS-CoV-2 response. The study covered only a couple of mild cases, and larger cohorts including severe cases with pre-infection samples were considered necessary. From day 15 to 85, contracting clones showed balanced CD4/CD8 phenotypes, whereas a second wave of clones that expanded from day 15 to 37 leaned towards CD4+.

Note on this clonotype: Which antigen it targets is not known. One base away there is no much larger clone; base qualities are not given.

Sequencing was performed on an Illumina NovaSeq 6000. Using 5'RACE with constant-segment primers, TCRalpha and TCRbeta cDNA libraries were constructed, with sample barcodes and unique molecular identifiers added in the process. RNA was extracted from every sample with Trizol reagent. The libraries were amplified in two PCR steps, and the second step added a second sample barcode and Illumina TruSeq adapters. Libraries were sequenced on an Illumina NovaSeq with 2 x 150 bp paired-end reads. The paper's processing steps were these. Demultiplexing of reads and collapsing into UMI-guided consensus sequences were performed with migec v1.2.7. Using mixcr v2.1.11, the UMI consensuses were aligned to TRA and TRB V and J templates and assembled into clonotypes. A clonotype was counted as expanded or contracted only when both edgeR and NoisET called the clonotype significant, with the noise models trained on biological replicates. For edgeR calls, the cutoffs were a false discovery rate-adjusted p below 0.01 and a log2 fold-change threshold of 1. As an exploratory analysis of dynamics, max-normalized trajectories of the 1000 most abundant clonotypes were examined with PCA combined with hierarchical clustering. Each responding clone was given a CD4 or CD8 phenotype based on the CD4+ and CD8+ repertoires, which had been sequenced separately. Starting from the raw public reads, TCRdb applied fastp trimming at Q25, assembled clones with MiXCR and retained in-frame beta chains. Rows are unified per CDR3 protein, each entry keeping the most common DNA and genes. The V and J calls and clone size come from TCRdb's table, not from the authors' own analysis. In this sample the table shows some 290,000 distinct CDR3 sequences, 15% to 20% of which occur a single time. The ten largest account for approximately 23% of the sample.

PBMCs were isolated by Ficoll-Paque density gradient centrifugation. The TCR sequence derives from a man between 18 and 35 years old who had mild COVID-19 (a few samples of this study predate the infection). The sample titles of this study are shuffled in the database, so cell type and time point are left out; the donor was told from shared clones. Sequenced material: PBMCs or a T cell subset sorted from them (not recorded which).

In nucleotide form, the sequence is TGTGCCAGCAGTTTAGCCGGGGTAGAGGCGCAGTATTTT. It specifies CASSLAGVEAQYF. The chain is encoded by TRBV12-3 or TRBV12-4 joined to TRBJ2-3, with TRBD2 tentatively as D gene (5 bases match). The CDR3 goes from the cysteine to the phenylalanine over 13 residues. Only the CDR3 portion is preserved as DNA: 39 bases, with reading frame beginning at the first base. V and J are truncated by 0 bases and 10 bases respectively, leaving an intervening sequence of 11 bases.